This entry features one TCR beta chain sequence. Its cognate antigen has yet to be identified. No quality values exist for individual bases; no much larger clone is one base distant. The data originate from a study of blood T cell repertoires in COVID-19 (dated by TCRdb to about 2020). Describing the broader study: Samples covering the acute and convalescent phases of COVID-19 were provided by collaborators in the United States, Italy and Spain. A de-identified subject ID, COVID-19 status, age in years and sex were almost always included in the sample metadata. HLA class I and class II types, where available, came from metadata supplied by the sample provider rather than from assay-based typing. The material from the prospective study consisted of cDNA or gDNA derived from T cells, B-cell-depleted T cells, or PBMCs. The samples were drawn from the first 160 participants of the ongoing ImmuneRACE study and from 950 to 1,500 subjects provided by 6 global collaborators. The repertoires were released in a freely available public database meant as a resource for research on the immune response to SARS-CoV-2. Subjects who had been exposed to COVID-19, were actively infected with it, or had recovered from it provided the deeply sampled blood TCRbeta repertoires that made up the dataset.

The immunoSEQ Assay, a bias-controlled multiplex PCR, was used to amplify TCRbeta CDR3 regions from genomic DNA. The authors processed their data as follows. Nucleated cell counts per sample were estimated from amplification of reference gene primers within the assay. To quantify the absolute abundance of each unique TCRbeta CDR3 rearrangement, sequence reads were collapsed and filtered. Productive Simpson clonality was computed per sample as the square root of Simpson's diversity index over productive rearrangements. TCRdb provides this immuneACCESS table in a form limited to in-frame rearrangements. Some clones are lacking; in checked studies, under half of them reflect an unresolved V gene, and why the rest are absent is not known. V, J and clone size are taken as reported in that table, and D and trimming were inferred from the DNA itself. This sample gives 300,000 to 350,000 clones in total; about 90% of them show up just once. 2.9% of the sample goes to the ten largest clones.

Measured from the cysteine to the phenylalanine, the CDR3 is 12 residues long. Only the CDR3 portion is preserved as DNA: 36 bases, with reading frame beginning at the first base. V is pared back by 7 bases and J by 3 bases, with 9 bases lying between the germline termini. CDR1 is given as LNHDA and CDR2 as SQIVND, both from the germline V gene (reference sequence). One collaborating source in Seattle enrolled patients while the patients were actively infected and followed the patients over time throughout the course of disease. Collaborating institutions collected whole blood in K2EDTA tubes following their own protocols. For TCRbeta analysis, collaborators shipped samples in one of three forms: frozen whole blood, isolated PBMCs, or DNA extracted from either of those sample types. Overall study outcomes, separate from this receptor: Clinical and demographic metadata were provided uncurated, with the amount varying by source and participant.

The sample taken for sequencing was peripheral blood. The rearrangement combines TRBV19 with TRBJ1-2; the D segment cannot be called with confidence. The TCR originated in a woman aged 25 to 39 with COVID-19, enrolled during active disease. CDR3 sequence: CASIAGDYGYTF. The DNA sequence reads TGTGCCAGTATCGCGGGTGACTATGGCTACACCTTC.